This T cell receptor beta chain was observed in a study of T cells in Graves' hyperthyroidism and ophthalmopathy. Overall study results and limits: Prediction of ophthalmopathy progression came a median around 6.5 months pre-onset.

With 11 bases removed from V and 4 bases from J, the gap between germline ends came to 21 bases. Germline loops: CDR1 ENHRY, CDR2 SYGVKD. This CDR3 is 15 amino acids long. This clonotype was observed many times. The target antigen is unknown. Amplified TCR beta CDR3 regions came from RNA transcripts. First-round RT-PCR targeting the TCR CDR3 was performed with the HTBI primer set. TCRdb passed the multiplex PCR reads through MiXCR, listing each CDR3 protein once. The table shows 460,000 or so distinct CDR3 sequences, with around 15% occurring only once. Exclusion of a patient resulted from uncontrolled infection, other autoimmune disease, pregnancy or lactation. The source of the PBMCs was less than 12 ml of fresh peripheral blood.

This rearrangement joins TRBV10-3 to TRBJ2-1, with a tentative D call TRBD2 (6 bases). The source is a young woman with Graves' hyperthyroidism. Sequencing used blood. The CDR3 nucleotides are TGTGCCTCCCGAACGGGAGTCGTTACTTACAATGAGCAGTTCTTC. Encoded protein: CASRTGVVTYNEQFF.